This T cell receptor (beta chain) was observed in a study of early stage breast cancer tumors. Study background: ER+/PR+/HER2- status applied to about 80% of the 16 invasive breast tumors. Invasive lobular carcinomas made up about 35% of the 12 ER+/PR+/HER2- tumors. Study conclusions and caveats: Compared with adjacent normal breast tissue, tumors showed around 2.7-fold greater T cell density and higher clonality. Blood repertoires resembled normal breast more than tumor.

Clones were read by immunoSEQ multiplex PCR, and TCRdb kept only the in-frame ones, dropping some. The repertoire has some 5,500 clones, around 64% of them found once; the top ten carry approximately 14%. Concerning this clone: The antigen is unknown.

The V end lost 6 bases, the J end lost 6 bases, and 12 bases lay between the germline ends. Germline V gene data show CDR1 as LNHNV and CDR2 as YYDKDF (reference sequence). The CDR3 spans 12 residues. J is TRBJ2-7 and V is TRBV15; D might be TRBD2 (6 bases). The sequence derives from a person in their sixties or seventies with breast cancer. The sequencing sample was made of normal breast tissue next to the tumor. The CDR3 region has the DNA TGTGCCACCAGTGAGACGGGAGTCGAGCAGTACTTC. Protein product: CATSETGVEQYF. The full variable domain, with the rest looked up from reference TRBV15 and TRBJ2-7, is DAMVIQNPRYQVTQFGKPVTLSCSQTLNHNVMYWYQQKSSQAPKLLFHYYDKDFNNEADTPDNFQSRRPNTSFCFLDIRSPGLGDTAMYLCATSETGVEQYFGPGTRLTVT.